Each of the 9 T cell receptor beta chains below was sequenced from the same sample in a study of patients and donors after allogeneic stem cell transplantation. TCRdb independently ran MiXCR on the RT-PCR reads; one entry per CDR3 protein. Of 400,000 to 450,000 distinct CDR3 sequences in the sample, 16% are singletons; the top ten hold over 6%. The sequencing sample was made of blood, either unsorted or a sorted T cell fraction (not recorded which). These receptors all stem from a human donor who was either an allogeneic HSCT recipient or a stem cell or donor lymphocyte infusion donor (not recorded which). It is not recorded whose cells these are; they may come from a transplant donor.

This clonotype was counted only a few times. V is TRBV6-1 and J is TRBJ2-2; D gene unclear. V gave up 7 bases and J gave up 3 bases, with 18 bases separating them. Germline V gene sequence: CDR1 MNHNS, CDR2 SASEGT. This CDR3 is 16 amino acids long. The CDR3 reads CASMFRPSAYTGELFF. Written as DNA, the CDR3 is TGTGCCAGCATGTTCAGACCGAGCGCCTACACCGGGGAGCTGTTTTTT.

This clonotype occurred many times. V usage is TRBV7-3 and J usage is TRBJ2-1; TRBD2 matches at 11 bases. Germline CDR1 SGHTA, CDR2 FQGTGA. The V gene end was trimmed by 5 bases and the J gene end by 6 bases; junction bases not matched to a gene: 3. CDR3 length: 14 residues. CDR3 sequence reads: CASSLGLAGNEQFF. The CDR3, as DNA: TGTGCCAGCAGCCTAGGACTAGCGGGCAATGAGCAGTTCTTC. The whole variable domain, filled in from reference TRBV7-3 and TRBJ2-1, reads GAGVSQTPSNKVTEKGKYVELRCDPISGHTALYWYRQSLGQGPEFLIYFQGTGAADDSGLPNDRFFAVRPEGSVSTLKIQRTERGDSAVYLCASSLGLAGNEQFFGPGTRLTVL.

The chain recombines TRBV4-1 with TRBJ2-3, with D perhaps given as TRBD1 or TRBD2 (5 bases each). The germline V and J ends were trimmed by 4 bases and 0 bases, with 8 bases remaining between them. The CDR3 runs to 14 residues. Germline V gene sequence: CDR1 MGHRA, CDR2 YSYEKL. The CDR3 DNA follows: TGCGCCAGCAGCCCGGGACCTAGCACAGATACGCAGTATTTT. This encodes CASSPGPSTDTQYF.

As DNA, the CDR3 is TGTGCCAGCACGCGAGGACAGGGGCATAAGGGTCCCTACAATGAGCAGTTCTTC. This translates into CASTRGQGHKGPYNEQFF. The chain recombines TRBV21-1 with TRBJ2-1; the DNA was not compared with TRBD1, the D call given in the table. TRBV21-1 is a documented pseudogene. The CDR3 length is 18 residues.

This clonotype was seen repeatedly, ten times or more. This chain uses TRBV4-3 with TRBJ1-1; D perhaps matches TRBD1 (5 bases). This CDR3 region has 15 residues. The germline gives CDR1 LGHNA, CDR2 YSLEER. Trimming took off 1 base at V and 0 bases at J, with 9 bases between the two ends. The CDR3 DNA is TGCGCCAGCAGCCAAGGGGGACGGATGAACACTGAAGCTTTCTTT. Translated: CASSQGGRMNTEAFF.

This clonotype appeared a few times. This rearrangement joins TRBV5-1 to TRBJ2-4, with TRBD1 matching 9 bases. CDR1 is SGHRS and CDR2 is YFSETQ in the germline V gene. The CDR3 length is 15 residues. Trimming cost V 5 bases and J 2 bases; bases outside gene matches: 5. The CDR3, as DNA: TGCGCCAGCAGTACAGGGGGCGACCCCAAAAACATTCAGTACTTC. Translation gives CASSTGGDPKNIQYF.

The gene calls are TRBV6-2 or TRBV6-3 and TRBJ2-1; D possibly corresponds to TRBD1 (6 bases). Germline lookup yields CDR1 MNHEY and CDR2 SVGEGT. The CDR3 has 14 amino acids. The V and J ends lost 5 bases and 8 bases respectively, with 16 bases between them. The CDR3 here is CASSEVPPGDEQFF. The CDR3, as DNA: TGTGCCAGCAGTGAGGTCCCACCAGGGGATGAGCAGTTCTTC.

This clonotype was seen more than once but under ten times. The chain couples TRBV20-1 to TRBJ1-2; D call uncertain. The germline V gene has CDR1 DFQATT and CDR2 SNEGSKA (reference sequence). The CDR3 contains 14 residues. Trimming cost V 5 bases and J 4 bases, with 17 bases left between them. For the CDR3, the DNA is TGCAGTGCTCCCTACTACCGGCGGGGCTATGGCTACACCTTC. This translates into CSAPYYRRGYGYTF.

The genes are TRBV6-7 and TRBJ1-1; TRBD1 matches 7 bases. TRBV6-7 is marked as an open reading frame, function uncertain. The CDR3 runs 16 residues. V lost 0 bases and J lost 7; bases outside the gene matches: 11. The CDR3: CASSYSAGQPTFEAFF. CDR3 sequence (DNA): TGTGCCAGCAGTTACTCGGCGGGACAGCCCACTTTTGAAGCTTTCTTT.